Following are 5 T cell receptor beta chains from one sample sequenced in a study of shared clonotypes between healthy human individuals. Using immunoSEQ multiplex PCR, the repertoire was profiled, and TCRdb retains in-frame clones only, with some absent. The table records about 2.3 million clones, more than 80% of them present only once. The specimen was naive CD4+ T cells from PBMCs. Stated subset: CD45RA+ positively selected. The receptors were sampled from a man aged 18 to 35 in good health. Some clones in this sample may be carry-over from other donors' samples.

This clone was seen only once. The sample carries other DNA sequences with the same CDR3. J is TRBJ2-1 and V is TRBV5-4; D is uncertain. In germline, CDR1 is SGHNT, CDR2 YYREEE (reference sequence). The CDR3 is made up of 14 amino acids. Trimming removed 0 bases at V and 0 bases at J, with 4 bases between. Here the CDR3 DNA reads TGTGCCAGCAGCTTGGTCAGCTCCTACAATGAGCAGTTCTTC. Its protein is CASSLVSSYNEQFF.

The chain combines TRBV5-6 with TRBJ2-2; D may correspond to TRBD1 or TRBD2 (5 bases each). The CDR3 spans 16 residues. CDR1 is SGHDT and CDR2 is YYEEEE in the germline V gene. V was shortened by 6 bases and J by 2 bases, with 17 bases between the two germline ends. CDR3: CASNPQGPLNTGELFF. The CDR3, as DNA: TGTGCCAGCAACCCTCAGGGACCCCTAAACACCGGGGAGCTGTTTTTT.

The gene calls are TRBV6-1 and TRBJ1-5; no definite D call. From germline, CDR1 is MNHNS and CDR2 SASEGT. The CDR3 spans 14 residues. V was pared by 2 bases and J by 1 base, with 6 bases between. The CDR3 region is CASSEMGSNQPQHF. CDR3 in DNA: TGTGCCAGCAGTGAAATGGGAAGCAATCAGCCCCAGCATTTT.

In this sample, this clone turned up once. The rearrangement links TRBV5-7 to TRBJ2-3, with a tentative D call TRBD1 (6 bases). TRBV5-7 is sorted into the ORF group, with uncertain function. The CDR3 spans 17 residues. The V end lost 3 bases, the J end lost 5 bases, and 22 bases lay between the germline ends. The CDR3 sequence: CASSCRYWDTTLDTQYF. CDR3 bases: TGTGCCAGCAGCTGTCGATATTGGGACACGACCTTAGATACGCAGTATTTT.

The rearrangement uses TRBV29-1 and TRBJ2-5; perhaps TRBD1 as D (5 bases). CDR1 and CDR2 (germline): SQVTM, ANQGSEA. CDR3 size: 14 residues. V lost 3 bases and J lost 5, with 16 bases in between. The CDR3 is CSVEGQERGETQYF. DNA for the CDR3: TGCAGCGTTGAGGGTCAGGAAAGGGGCGAGACCCAGTACTTC. Combining the CDR3 with reference TRBV29-1 and TRBJ2-5 gives the whole variable domain SAVISQKPSRDICQRGTSLTIQCQVDSQVTMMFWYRQQPGQSLTLIATANQGSEATYESGFVIDKFPISRPNLTFSTLTVSNMSPEDSSIYLCSVEGQERGETQYFGPGTRLLVL.